These 19 T cell receptor beta chains were sequenced from one sample in a study of blood T cell repertoires in COVID-19. Profiled with immunoSEQ multiplex PCR; TCRdb holds only in-frame clones, not every one. Of 330,000 or so clones in the sample, approximately 92% were seen once. The sample consisted of PBMCs or T cells enriched from blood (not recorded which). These receptors were collected from a woman aged 25 to 39 who had recovered from COVID-19.

V gene TRBV19 combines with J gene TRBJ2-2; 7 bases align to TRBD1. J lost 6 bases, V lost 4 bases, and 5 bases had no gene match. The CDR3 is 14 amino acids. In germline, CDR1 is LNHDA, CDR2 SQIVND (reference sequence). The DNA of the CDR3 is TGTGCCAGTAGTAAAGGGGGCGCGGCCGGGGAGCTGTTTTTT. It yields the protein CASSKGGAAGELFF.

The gene calls are TRBV28 and TRBJ1-2, with 8 nucleotides matching TRBD1. Trimming at V came to 4 bases and at J to 7 bases, leaving 14 bases not matched to a gene. The CDR3 is 16 amino acids. Per the germline V gene, CDR1 is MDHEN and CDR2 is SYDVKM. DNA for the CDR3: TGTGCCAGCAGTTCGACTTCCGGACAGGGTTTTTCTGGCTACACCTTC. Protein: CASSSTSGQGFSGYTF.

This rearrangement joins TRBV7-2 to TRBJ1-6, with TRBD1 matching over 9 bases. CDR1 and CDR2 (germline): SGHTA, FQGNSA. Unmatched junction bases numbered 6, after V lost 5 bases and J lost 7 bases. This CDR3 region has 15 residues. CDR3 residues: CASSPEGTGNSPLHF. The CDR3 DNA is TGTGCCAGCAGCCCAGAGGGGACAGGGAATTCACCCCTCCACTTT.

The chain employs TRBV4-1 and TRBJ1-2; D unresolved. The CDR3 has 16 amino acids. V lost 0 bases and J 0 bases, leaving 11 bases between the germline ends. CDR1 MGHRA and CDR2 YSYEKL come from the germline V gene. In DNA, the CDR3 is TGCGCCAGCAGCCAAGATCTCGTCGGTTCTAACTATGGCTACACCTTC. This encodes CASSQDLVGSNYGYTF.

The genes are TRBV12-3 or TRBV12-4 and TRBJ2-2; possibly TRBD1 for D (6 bases). V shed 3 bases and J shed 7 bases, with 9 bases lying between them. This CDR3 is built from 13 residues. The CDR3 DNA sequence: TGTGCCAGCAGTTTTCAGGGGTACGGGGAGCTGTTTTTT. This codes for CASSFQGYGELFF.

This clone was observed a handful of times. The rearrangement links TRBV28 to TRBJ1-2; D is ambiguous. This CDR3 contains 14 residues. Trimming left V 0 bases short and J 2 bases short, with 7 bases between. Germline V gene data show CDR1 as MDHEN and CDR2 as SYDVKM. Here the CDR3 DNA reads TGTGCCAGCAGTTTATGGCGTTTAAACTATGGCTACACCTTC. Amino acid sequence: CASSLWRLNYGYTF.

J is TRBJ2-1 and V is TRBV7-3; 8 nucleotides agree with TRBD2. V dropped 4 bases and J dropped 5; count of bases not matched to a gene: 10. Germline assignment: CDR1 SGHTA and CDR2 FQGTGA. The CDR3 consists of 16 residues. The CDR3 region is CASSSTGGALNNEQFF. CDR3 sequence (DNA): TGTGCCAGCAGCTCAACGGGAGGGGCGCTCAACAATGAGCAGTTCTTC.

The chain has TRBV14 and TRBJ2-1; 7 bases agree with TRBD2. In germline, CDR1 is SGHDN, CDR2 FVKESK. CDR3 length: 16 residues. With V trimmed by 1 base and J by 7 bases, 10 bases remained unmatched. The CDR3 reads CASSQALGDYRNEQFF. CDR3 coding DNA: TGTGCCAGCAGCCAAGCATTAGGGGACTACCGAAATGAGCAGTTCTTC.

V is TRBV4-1 and J is TRBJ1-3; D is unclear. Looked up from germline, CDR1 is MGHRA and CDR2 is YSYEKL. The CDR3 is 16 amino acids. The V and J ends lost 1 base and 0 bases respectively, with 10 bases between them. CDR3 sequence: CASSQVVGSSGNTIYF. The CDR3, as DNA: TGCGCCAGCAGCCAAGTAGTAGGGAGCTCTGGAAACACCATATATTTT.

The chain joins TRBV5-1 to TRBJ2-3; 11 bases are shared with TRBD1. CDR3 size: 16 residues. Germline loops: CDR1 SGHRS, CDR2 YFSETQ. After removal of 0 bases from V and 4 bases from J, the junction contained 4 bases not matched to a gene. The CDR3 DNA reads as TGCGCCAGCAGCTTGGGGGACAGGGGGAACGCAGATACGCAGTATTTT. Its protein is CASSLGDRGNADTQYF.

The gene calls are TRBV2 and TRBJ1-2; the D gene is possibly TRBD1 (6 bases). The CDR3 spans 13 residues. Trimming removed 2 bases at V and 5 bases at J, with 9 bases between. CDR1 is SNHLY and CDR2 is FYNNEI in the germline V gene. CDR3 protein: CASSERGSYGYTF. The CDR3 DNA sequence: TGTGCCAGCAGTGAAAGGGGGTCTTATGGCTACACCTTC.

The V and J genes are TRBV4-3 and TRBJ1-1, with a tentative D call TRBD1 (6 bases). Trimming removed 0 bases at V and 7 bases at J, with 12 bases between. Germline V lookup: CDR1 LGHNA, CDR2 YSLEER. This CDR3 has 14 residues. DNA of the CDR3: TGCGCCAGCAGCCAAGACAGGGGTGGAGGTGAAGCTTTCTTT. This codes for CASSQDRGGGEAFF.

The rearrangement uses TRBV2 and TRBJ1-6, with 8 nucleotides matching TRBD1. CDR1 SNHLY and CDR2 FYNNEI come from the germline V gene. V lost 6 bases, J lost 9 bases, and 4 bases stayed unmatched. This CDR3 has 13 amino acids. CDR3 protein: CASRDREISPLHF. The CDR3 nucleotides are TGTGCCAGCAGGGACAGGGAAATTTCACCCCTCCACTTT.

The chain is built from TRBV28 and TRBJ2-3; a weak D match, TRBD1 (6 bases). Germline loops: CDR1 MDHEN, CDR2 SYDVKM. The CDR3 is made up of 14 amino acids. V lost 3 bases, J lost 1 base, and 8 bases lay in between. CDR3: CASSLPGGTDTQYF. In nucleotides, the CDR3 is TGTGCCAGCAGTTTGCCAGGGGGCACAGATACGCAGTATTTT. The variable domain in full, with the rest retrieved from reference TRBV28 and TRBJ2-3, is DVKVTQSSRYLVKRTGEKVFLECVQDMDHENMFWYRQDPGLGLRLIYFSYDVKMKEKGDIPEGYSVSREKKERFSLILESASTNQTSMYLCASSLPGGTDTQYFGPGTRLTVL.

The chain carries TRBV7-3 and TRBJ2-1; 10 nucleotides match TRBD2. The CDR3 totals 16 residues. Trimming removed 6 bases from V and 7 bases from J; junction bases left unmatched: 12. Germline V gene sequence: CDR1 SGHTA, CDR2 FQGTGA. CDR3 amino acids: CASSPEAGGRRNEQFF. CDR3 sequence (DNA): TGTGCCAGCAGTCCAGAAGCGGGGGGGCGTAGGAATGAGCAGTTCTTC. Together with reference TRBV7-3 and TRBJ2-1, the CDR3 gives the full variable domain: GAGVSQTPSNKVTEKGKYVELRCDPISGHTALYWYRQSLGQGPEFLIYFQGTGAADDSGLPNDRFFAVRPEGSVSTLKIQRTERGDSAVYLCASSPEAGGRRNEQFFGPGTRLTVL.

The V gene is TRBV7-9, the J gene TRBJ1-2; 8 bases match TRBD1. The CDR3 runs to 15 residues. With V trimmed by 7 bases and J by 3 bases, 10 bases remained unmatched. CDR1 and CDR2 from the germline V gene are SEHNR and FQNEAQ (reference sequence). In DNA form, the CDR3 reads TGTGCCAGCACCAATGACAGGGGCCTTGACTATGGCTACACCTTC. Its translation is CASTNDRGLDYGYTF.

CDR3 nucleotide sequence: TGTGCCAGCAGTTCTCCATTGAGGGTTTTAAACTATGGCTACACCTTC. Translated, it gives CASSSPLRVLNYGYTF. V is TRBV28 and J is TRBJ1-2; D not certain. V was cut by 4 bases and J by 2 bases, with 17 bases left in between. Germline assignment: CDR1 MDHEN and CDR2 SYDVKM. CDR3 length: 16 amino acids.

The chain uses TRBV28 and TRBJ2-2; 12 bases line up with TRBD2. The V gene's germline CDR1 is MDHEN and CDR2 SYDVKM. V lost 4 bases to trimming and J lost 4 bases; unmatched junction nucleotides: 7. The CDR3 loop spans 17 amino acids. CDR3 DNA: TGTGCCAGCAGTTCGAATCCGGGACTAGCGGGCACCGGGGAGCTGTTTTTT. As protein: CASSSNPGLAGTGELFF.

The gene calls are TRBV18 and TRBJ2-1; 13 bases are shared with TRBD2. The CDR3 runs to 16 residues. The junction had 7 bases not matched to a gene; V was cut back by 5 bases and J by 6 bases. Germline loops: CDR1 KGHSH, CDR2 LQKENI. The CDR3 DNA sequence: TGTGCCAGCTCAGGTACTAGCGGGAGGGTCGGCAATGAGCAGTTCTTC. This codes for CASSGTSGRVGNEQFF.